One and the same sample provided the 14 T cell receptor beta chains below, sequenced in a study of cytotoxic CD8 clonotypes in ibrutinib-treated CLL (dated by TCRdb to about 2021). Library preparation used the immunoSEQ multiplex PCR assay. TCRdb obtained this table from immuneACCESS and retained in-frame rearrangements with V and J assigned. These tables miss some clones; where compared with another copy, unresolved V genes account for less than half of the shortfall, and the remainder is unexplained. In this sample the table shows hundreds of thousands of clones, 67% of which occur a single time. Jointly, the top ten make up around 6.3% of the sample. Sequences were derived from PBMCs, sampled after 36 months of ibrutinib treatment. The receptor source for this set is a human donor with chronic lymphocytic leukemia.

The chain employs TRBV5-1 and TRBJ2-3; no definite D call. The ends were cut back, 5 bases at V and 4 bases at J, with 11 bases in the middle. Germline CDR1 is SGHRS and CDR2 is YFSETQ. This CDR3 is 13 amino acids long. Here the CDR3 DNA reads TGCGCCAGCAGGCTACTGGGTCCAGATACGCAGTATTTT. It translates to CASRLLGPDTQYF.

This clone is a singleton in its sample. J is TRBJ1-2 and V is TRBV18; D is undetermined. V was cut by 1 base and J by 3 bases, with 15 bases left in between. CDR1 and CDR2 from the germline V gene are KGHSH and LQKENI. The CDR3 loop spans 16 amino acids. CDR3 loop: CASSPRRSFWDYGYTF. The CDR3 DNA follows: TGTGCCAGCTCACCACGCCGGTCCTTCTGGGACTATGGCTACACCTTC.

This clone has just a few counts. The V and J genes are TRBV9 and TRBJ1-1; D is undetermined. V was trimmed by 2 bases and J by 7 bases, leaving 12 bases between them. Looked up from germline, CDR1 is SGDLS and CDR2 is YYNGEE. CDR3 length equals 13 residues. The CDR3 DNA reads as TGTGCCAGCAGCGTGACTGGGCTGAATGAAGCTTTCTTT. Its translation: CASSVTGLNEAFF.

V gene TRBV7-9 combines with J gene TRBJ1-6, with D possibly TRBD1 on 5 matching bases. Trimming shortened V by 0 bases and J by 5 bases, and 14 bases separated the two germline ends. Germline loops: CDR1 SEHNR, CDR2 FQNEAQ (reference sequence). This CDR3 has 17 residues. The CDR3 region has the DNA TGTGCCAGCAGCTTAGCCTTAAATCAGGGTCATAATTCACCCCTCCACTTT. Residues: CASSLALNQGHNSPLHF.

The rearrangement uses TRBV5-1 and TRBJ2-1, with 7 bases fitting TRBD2. Losses at the gene ends were 5 bases for V and 12 bases for J; bases not matched to a gene: 17. The germline V gene encodes CDR1 SGHRS and CDR2 YFSETQ. The CDR3 contains 15 residues. The CDR3 nucleotides are TGCGCCAGCAGTAAGTCGGGACTACCAGGGATGGGGCAGTTCTTC. It codes for CASSKSGLPGMGQFF.

The V and J genes are TRBV5-1 and TRBJ1-1, with D uncertain. CDR1 is SGHRS, CDR2 YFSETQ, per germline. Trimming pared 5 bases from V and 9 bases from J, leaving 17 bases between. CDR3 length: 13 residues. CDR3 loop: CASRPSFRPQAFF. CDR3 sequence (DNA): TGCGCCAGCAGACCCTCTTTCAGGCCTCAAGCTTTCTTT.

This clone has only a few counts. The chain has TRBV28 and TRBJ1-3; 7 positions match TRBD1. Germline CDR1 is MDHEN and CDR2 is SYDVKM. The CDR3 loop spans 14 amino acids. The trim removed 4 bases at V and 4 bases at J, leaving 4 bases unmatched. The CDR3, as DNA: TGTGCCAGCAGTTATGGGGACAGAGGAAACACCATATATTTT. It is translated as CASSYGDRGNTIYF.

The sample holds one count of this clone. The V and J genes are TRBV27 and TRBJ2-5; TRBD1 or TRBD2 may be the D gene (5 bases each). V lost 0 bases and J lost 3, with 8 bases in between. The CDR3 is 14 amino acids. Per germline, CDR1 MNHEY and CDR2 SMNVEV (reference sequence). CDR3 in DNA: TGTGCCAGCAGTTTATCCGGGACCAAAGAGACCCAGTACTTC. It codes for CASSLSGTKETQYF.

This clone was recorded a few times. The V and J genes are TRBV15 and TRBJ1-2; D is uncertain. Trimming took off 5 bases at V and 2 bases at J, with 12 bases between the two ends. CDR1 LNHNV and CDR2 YYDKDF come from the germline V gene (reference sequence). This CDR3 is 14 amino acids long. This chain's CDR3 is CATSRLTANYGYTF. In DNA, the CDR3 is TGTGCCACCAGCCGACTCACAGCGAACTATGGCTACACCTTC.

This chain joins TRBV2 and TRBJ2-3, with 13 bases identical to TRBD2. V lost 5 bases, J lost 5 bases, and 4 bases stayed unmatched. Germline values: CDR1 SNHLY, CDR2 FYNNEI. This CDR3 has 15 amino acids. CDR3 DNA: TGTGCCAGCAGTCCAAGGACTAGCGGGGGAGATACGCAGTATTTT. Protein: CASSPRTSGGDTQYF.

The chain recombines TRBV10-3 with TRBJ2-1; the match to TRBD2 covers 10 bases. This CDR3 spans 16 amino acids. The junction had 5 bases not matched to a gene; V was cut back by 4 bases and J by 2 bases. Germline lookup yields CDR1 ENHRY and CDR2 SYGVKD. The CDR3 reads CAISGPSGSPYNEQFF. The CDR3 coding sequence is TGTGCCATCAGTGGCCCTAGCGGGAGCCCCTACAATGAGCAGTTCTTC.

CDR3 in amino acids: CASSSSPTSGFDEQFF. CDR3 nucleotide sequence: TGTGCCAGCAGTTCTTCCCCGACTAGCGGGTTCGATGAGCAGTTCTTC. The chain carries TRBV28 and TRBJ2-1; 10 nucleotides align to TRBD2. Germline loops: CDR1 MDHEN, CDR2 SYDVKM. Trimming removed 4 bases from V and 8 bases from J; junction bases left unmatched: 11. The CDR3 is 16 residues long. Filled out from reference TRBV28 and TRBJ2-1, the complete variable domain reads DVKVTQSSRYLVKRTGEKVFLECVQDMDHENMFWYRQDPGLGLRLIYFSYDVKMKEKGDIPEGYSVSREKKERFSLILESASTNQTSMYLCASSSSPTSGFDEQFFGPGTRLTVL.

This clone was seen more than once but under ten times. V and J are TRBV18 and TRBJ2-2; D is unresolved. The CDR3 contains 16 residues. Germline V gene lookup returns CDR1 KGHSH and CDR2 LQKENI. V lost 2 bases to trimming and J lost 7 bases, with 17 bases between them. Written as DNA, the CDR3 is TGTGCCAGCTCACCATCCCAGAGCCAAAAGGTCGGGGAGCTGTTTTTT. This sequence encodes CASSPSQSQKVGELFF. The entire variable domain, with the rest obtained from reference TRBV18 and TRBJ2-2, is as follows: NAGVMQNPRHLVRRRGQEARLRCSPMKGHSHVYWYRQLPEEGLKFMVYLQKENIIDESGMPKERFSAEFPKEGPSILRIQQVVRGDSAAYFCASSPSQSQKVGELFFGEGSRLTVL.

This clone has just a few counts. The chain carries TRBV11-2 and TRBJ2-7; D perhaps matches TRBD2 (5 bases). The germline V gene encodes CDR1 SGHAT and CDR2 FQNNGV. This CDR3 has 14 residues. V lost 7 bases and J lost 0, with 13 bases in between. The CDR3 DNA is TGTGCCAGCACCCTAGCAGGAAGCTCCTACGAGCAGTACTTC. Amino acids: CASTLAGSSYEQYF.